This T cell receptor beta chain came from a study of shared clonotypes between healthy human individuals. On the study more broadly: Three men and a couple of women, aged 18 to 49, were donors.

The table lists this clone with a count of one. Clones were sequenced by immunoSEQ multiplex PCR, and TCRdb holds only the in-frame ones, with some missing. The data contain about 1.5 million clones, about 96% of them singletons. V gave up 5 bases and J gave up 6 bases, with 8 bases separating them. Germline V lookup: CDR1 MDHEN, CDR2 SYDVKM. The CDR3 has 12 residues. This TCR derives from a man aged 30-40 years in good health. Input material: naive CD4+ T cells sorted from blood. Subset of the sample: CD45RA+ positively selected. The chain joins TRBV28 to TRBJ1-5; D not resolved. CDR3 DNA: TGTGCCAGCAGTCTAGGGCCTCAGCCCCAGCATTTT. It codes for CASSLGPQPQHF.